Listed below are T cell receptor beta chains from one sample, sequenced in a study of blood T cell repertoires in COVID-19. TCRdb's copy holds only in-frame clones and misses some; the assay was immunoSEQ multiplex PCR. The data show roughly 430,000 clones, 88% seen once. Sequenced: PBMCs or T cells enriched from blood (not recorded which). The source is a woman in her late teens or twenties who had been exposed to COVID-19. Both conserved end residues are part of each CDR3. The D gene is left open where the match is weak. Rows may omit the clone size; those that give it use once, few, many or a size class.

TRBJ2-5 TRBV7-3 NA NA TGTGCCAGCAGCTCACAGGGTTACGAGACCCAGTACTTC CASSSQGYETQYF
TRBJ2-7 TRBV28 NA NA TGTGCCAGCAGGGTCGGCGGAGAGAGCTACGAGCAGTACTTC CASRVGGESYEQYF
TRBJ2-1 TRBV7-2 NA TRBD2 TGTGCCAGCAGCTCACAGCGGGGCTCCTACAATGAGCAGTTCTTC CASSSQRGSYNEQFF
TRBJ2-7 TRBV15 NA TRBD1 TGTGCCACCAGCAGAGATATGGGGACAGGGGGCAGCGGGCAGTACTTC CATSRDMGTGGSGQYF
TRBJ1-2 TRBV3-1/TRBV3-2 few NA TGTGCCAGCAGCCAACGAGGGCTGTATGGCTACACCTTC CASSQRGLYGYTF
TRBJ1-2 TRBV27 NA NA TGTGCCAGCAGCGACGGGAACTATGGCTACACCTTC CASSDGNYGYTF
TRBJ2-2 TRBV12-3/TRBV12-4 once NA TGTGCCAGCAGTTCCTTAGTCCTGGAGCTGTTTTTT CASSSLVLELFF
TRBJ2-2 TRBV28 NA NA TGTGCCAGCAGTTTGGCCGGGGGTGGAAACGGGGAGCTGTTTTTT CASSLAGGGNGELFF
TRBJ1-2 TRBV6-6 few NA TGTGCCAGCAGACCTCAGCATCAGGGTAACTATGGCTACACCTTC CASRPQHQGNYGYTF
TRBJ2-3 TRBV7-3 NA TRBD2 TGTGCCAGCAGCTTTAGCGGGACCCCATTGGATACGCAGTATTTT CASSFSGTPLDTQYF
TRBJ1-5 TRBV19 NA NA TGTGCCAGTGGGAGGGGCGATCAGCCCCAGCATTTT CASGRGDQPQHF
TRBJ2-3 TRBV9 NA TRBD1 TGTGCCAGCAGAGCCCGGACAGGGGTAAAAGATACGCAGTATTTT CASRARTGVKDTQYF
TRBJ2-3 TRBV27 NA TRBD1 TGTGCCAGCAGTTCCTTTACCGGGACAGGGAGCACAGATACGCAGTATTTT CASSSFTGTGSTDTQYF
TRBJ1-1 TRBV19 NA TRBD1 TGTGCCAGTACCCCGGGACAGGGCTTCACTGAAGCTTTCTTT CASTPGQGFTEAFF
TRBJ1-1 TRBV27 NA NA TGTGCCAGCAGTTTACGGGGTTCCATGAACACTGAAGCTTTCTTT CASSLRGSMNTEAFF
TRBJ1-2 TRBV4-1 few NA TGCGCCAGCAGCCAAGAGGGGCAGGGTTTGGTGGGTGGCTACACCTTC CASSQEGQGLVGGYTF
TRBJ1-3 TRBV2 NA NA TGTGCCAGTGGGGGGGTATCTGGAAACACCATATATTTT CASGGVSGNTIYF
TRBJ1-1 TRBV9 NA TRBD1 TGTGCCAGCAGCGTAGAAGGGACAGGGGTCACTGAAGCTTTCTTT CASSVEGTGVTEAFF
TRBJ1-3 TRBV25-1 NA NA TGTGCCAGCAGTACAGTGAACGGAAACACCATATATTTT CASSTVNGNTIYF
TRBJ2-5 TRBV25-1 NA NA TGTGCCAGCGAAATCTCAGGGTACGGAGAGACCCAGTACTTC CASEISGYGETQYF
TRBJ1-6 TRBV6-1 few NA TGTGCCAGCAGTGAACTAGGGAGGGGTTGGTATAATTCACCCCTCCACTTT CASSELGRGWYNSPLHF
TRBJ2-7 TRBV5-1 NA NA TGCGCCAGCAGCTTCGGACTGGTTCAGTACTTC CASSFGLVQYF
TRBJ1-2 TRBV3-1/TRBV3-2 few TRBD1 TGTGCCAGCAGCCCAGGACAGGGGGACTTTCATAACTATGGCTACACCTTC CASSPGQGDFHNYGYTF
TRBJ2-7 TRBV5-1 NA TRBD1 TGCGCCAGCAGCTCCCAGGGGGCTGTCTACGAGCAGTACTTC CASSSQGAVYEQYF
TRBJ2-7 TRBV15 NA TRBD2 TGTGCCACCAGCAGAGATAGTGCTAGCGGGACCTCCTACGAGCAGTACTTC CATSRDSASGTSYEQYF
TRBJ1-5 TRBV29-1 NA TRBD1 TGCAGCGTGGCCCAGGGGGTAGGGCTTTATCAGCCCCAGCATTTT CSVAQGVGLYQPQHF
TRBJ2-7 TRBV7-9 NA TRBD1 TGTGCCAGCAGCTCCCGACCTAGGGGACAGGGGGCAGGAGAGCAGTACTTC CASSSRPRGQGAGEQYF
TRBJ2-3 TRBV19 NA NA TGTGCCAGTAGTATATCTGCAAGACACACAGATACGCAGTATTTT CASSISARHTDTQYF
TRBJ2-7 TRBV28 NA NA TGTGCCAGCAGTTTCCAGGGCTACTCCTACGAGCAGTACTTC CASSFQGYSYEQYF
TRBJ2-1 TRBV12-2 once NA TGTGCAAGTCGCCATACCGTGGAGTACAATGAGCAGTTCTTC CASRHTVEYNEQFF
TRBJ2-1 TRBV18 NA NA TGTGCCAGCTCGGCGGGACTTGGGGACAATGAGCAGTTCTTC CASSAGLGDNEQFF
TRBJ2-1 TRBV11-2 NA TRBD2 TGTGCCAGCAGCGGGACTAGCGGGAGGGTTAATGAGCAGTTCTTC CASSGTSGRVNEQFF
TRBJ1-1 TRBV18 NA NA TGTGCCAGCTCACCGGGGGGTACTTCCACTGAAGCTTTCTTT CASSPGGTSTEAFF
TRBJ2-1 TRBV13 NA NA TGTGCCAGCAGCTTATTCGGACCGGGGTATAGCTCCTACAATGAGCAGTTCTTC CASSLFGPGYSSYNEQFF
TRBJ2-3 TRBV2 NA TRBD1 TGTGCCAGCAGTGGACAGGGTCCCGATACGCAGTATTTT CASSGQGPDTQYF
TRBJ2-7 TRBV15 NA NA TGTGCCACCAGCAGAGATCGCCCAGGAGGTGGGAGTAAGGAGCAGTACTTC CATSRDRPGGGSKEQYF
TRBJ1-4 TRBV5-1 NA NA TGCGCCAGCAGCTTAGGGGACAAGAATGAAAAACTGTTTTTT CASSLGDKNEKLFF
TRBJ1-2 TRBV12-3/TRBV12-4 NA NA TGTGCCAGCGGGGCTCTGAACTATGGCTACACCTTC CASGALNYGYTF
TRBJ2-1 TRBV9 once NA TGTGCCAGCAGCGTTGGGGAGGTTGAGCAGTTCTTC CASSVGEVEQFF
TRBJ2-7 TRBV19 NA NA TGTGCCAGTAGTAATCAGGCTCACCCTTCCTACGAGCAGTACTTC CASSNQAHPSYEQYF
TRBJ1-1 TRBV19 NA NA TGTGCCAGTAGTATAGGCAGGGCTGAAGCTTTCTTT CASSIGRAEAFF
TRBJ1-6 TRBV27 once NA TGTGCCAGCAGTTTATGGTTCGGCGGAAGCGCCAATAATTCACCCCTCCACTTT CASSLWFGGSANNSPLHF